Listed below are T cell receptor beta chains from one sample, sequenced in a study of shared clonotypes between healthy human individuals. Clones were read by immunoSEQ multiplex PCR, and TCRdb kept only the in-frame ones, dropping some. The repertoire has roughly 2.5 million clones, 85% to 95% of them found once; the top ten carry around 0.15%. The sequencing input was naive CD4+ T cells sorted from blood. The receptors derive from a man aged 18 to 30 in good health. The CDR3 runs from the conserved cysteine through the conserved F or W. Each record gives: V gene, D gene, clone size, J gene, CDR3 DNA, CDR3 protein. The D gene is left open where the match is weak. Size is omitted from some rows. Given values are once, few, many or a class for expanded clones.

V gene: TRBV6-5; D gene: .; clone size: .; J gene: TRBJ2-1; CDR3 DNA: TGTGCCAGCAGTTCCACAGGGAGTTCCTACAATGAGCAGTTCTTC; CDR3 protein: CASSSTGSSYNEQFF
V gene: TRBV18; D gene: .; clone size: .; J gene: TRBJ2-2; CDR3 DNA: TGTGCCAGCTCACCTTTCGGACCCTCGGGGACCGGGGAGCTGTTTTTT; CDR3 protein: CASSPFGPSGTGELFF
V gene: TRBV27; D gene: .; clone size: .; J gene: TRBJ1-6; CDR3 DNA: TGTGCCAGCAGTTTACGCAGGTCTAGGGATTCACCCCTCCACTTT; CDR3 protein: CASSLRRSRDSPLHF
V gene: TRBV18; D gene: TRBD1; clone size: once; J gene: TRBJ2-3; CDR3 DNA: TGTGCCAGCTCACGGGAGGACAGGGTAACAGATACGCAGTATTTT; CDR3 protein: CASSREDRVTDTQYF
V gene: TRBV4-3; D gene: TRBD2; clone size: .; J gene: TRBJ2-7; CDR3 DNA: TGCGCCAGCAGCCTACTAAGCGGGGAAACCTACGAGCAGTACTTC; CDR3 protein: CASSLLSGETYEQYF
V gene: TRBV19; D gene: TRBD1; clone size: .; J gene: TRBJ2-1; CDR3 DNA: TGTGCCAGTAGTATCCTGACAGGGTCCTTTGGTGAGCAGTTCTTC; CDR3 protein: CASSILTGSFGEQFF
V gene: TRBV19; D gene: .; clone size: .; J gene: TRBJ1-2; CDR3 DNA: TGTGCCAGTAGCCTAGAAGCAACTAACTATGGCTACACCTTC; CDR3 protein: CASSLEATNYGYTF
V gene: TRBV6-5; D gene: TRBD2; clone size: once; J gene: TRBJ2-7; CDR3 DNA: TGTGCCAGCAGTTATCGAGGGACGGGGAGGGGTTACGAGCAGTACTTC; CDR3 protein: CASSYRGTGRGYEQYF
V gene: TRBV7-2; D gene: .; clone size: .; J gene: TRBJ1-6; CDR3 DNA: TGTGCCAGCAGCTTGGGAGGGTTGTGGGTATCCCTCCACTTT; CDR3 protein: CASSLGGLWVSLHF
V gene: TRBV5-8; D gene: .; clone size: .; J gene: TRBJ1-3; CDR3 DNA: TGTGCCAGCAGCTTCACGGTCTCTGGAAACACCATATATTTT; CDR3 protein: CASSFTVSGNTIYF
V gene: TRBV19; D gene: .; clone size: .; J gene: TRBJ1-5; CDR3 DNA: TGTGCCAGTACCGGTTATAGCAATCAGCCCCAGCATTTT; CDR3 protein: CASTGYSNQPQHF
V gene: TRBV5-1; D gene: TRBD1; clone size: .; J gene: TRBJ2-7; CDR3 DNA: TGCGCCAGCAGCTTCGGGGGACAGGGGAAACTCGAGCAGTACTTC; CDR3 protein: CASSFGGQGKLEQYF
V gene: TRBV28; D gene: .; clone size: once; J gene: TRBJ1-2; CDR3 DNA: TGTGCCAGCAGACCACTATCCCTAGTGAATTATGGCTACACCTTC; CDR3 protein: CASRPLSLVNYGYTF
V gene: TRBV6-1; D gene: TRBD1; clone size: .; J gene: TRBJ2-7; CDR3 DNA: TGTGCCAGCAGTGTTGGCGGGACAGGGGAATACGAGCAGTACTTC; CDR3 protein: CASSVGGTGEYEQYF
V gene: TRBV7-9; D gene: TRBD1; clone size: .; J gene: TRBJ2-3; CDR3 DNA: TGTGCCAGCAGCCCGGGGACAGGGAAAACGACCGATACGCAGTATTTT; CDR3 protein: CASSPGTGKTTDTQYF
V gene: TRBV7-6; D gene: .; clone size: .; J gene: TRBJ2-5; CDR3 DNA: TGTGCCAGCAGCAAGGACGCCCCGGGGACCCAGTACTTC; CDR3 protein: CASSKDAPGTQYF
V gene: TRBV4-1; D gene: .; clone size: once; J gene: TRBJ2-7; CDR3 DNA: TGCGCCAGCAGCTTACACCGGGACTGGAGCTCCTACGAGCAGTACTTC; CDR3 protein: CASSLHRDWSSYEQYF
V gene: TRBV30; D gene: TRBD1; clone size: .; J gene: TRBJ2-7; CDR3 DNA: TGTGCCTGGAGGGAGACAGGGGCCTACGAGCAGTACTTC; CDR3 protein: CAWRETGAYEQYF
V gene: TRBV19; D gene: .; clone size: .; J gene: TRBJ1-5; CDR3 DNA: TGTGCCAGTAGTATATCGATTGGGGGCAGTCCCCAGCATTTT; CDR3 protein: CASSISIGGSPQHF
V gene: TRBV7-2; D gene: TRBD1; clone size: .; J gene: TRBJ1-6; CDR3 DNA: TGTGCCAGCAGCTTATTGACCTGGACAGGGGGCACACCCCTCCACTTT; CDR3 protein: CASSLLTWTGGTPLHF
V gene: TRBV6-6; D gene: TRBD2; clone size: .; J gene: TRBJ2-5; CDR3 DNA: TGTGCCAGCAGTTACTTAGCGGGGGGAAAGACCCAGTACTTC; CDR3 protein: CASSYLAGGKTQYF
V gene: TRBV2; D gene: .; clone size: .; J gene: TRBJ1-6; CDR3 DNA: TGTGCCAGCAGTGAAGCTGACCCACGGGGGGCTAATTCACCCCTCCACTTT; CDR3 protein: CASSEADPRGANSPLHF
V gene: TRBV7-9; D gene: .; clone size: .; J gene: TRBJ2-7; CDR3 DNA: TGTGCCAGCAGCTCGGAGACCAAGTACGAGCAGTACTTC; CDR3 protein: CASSSETKYEQYF
V gene: TRBV4-3; D gene: TRBD2; clone size: .; J gene: TRBJ2-1; CDR3 DNA: TGCGCCAGCAGCCAGATCCTAGCGGGAGGGGACAATGAGCAGTTCTTC; CDR3 protein: CASSQILAGGDNEQFF
V gene: TRBV5-1; D gene: TRBD1; clone size: .; J gene: TRBJ2-2; CDR3 DNA: TGCGCCAGCCGTGACAGGGGCGCGAACACCGGGGAGCTGTTTTTT; CDR3 protein: CASRDRGANTGELFF
V gene: TRBV7-6; D gene: TRBD1; clone size: .; J gene: TRBJ2-2; CDR3 DNA: TGTGCCAGCAGCAGAGGACAGGGGGAAGACACCGGGGAGCTGTTTTTT; CDR3 protein: CASSRGQGEDTGELFF
V gene: TRBV7-9; D gene: TRBD1; clone size: once; J gene: TRBJ1-5; CDR3 DNA: TGTGCCAGCAGCTTTTACCGGACAGGGGGAGGGAATCAGCCCCAGCATTTT; CDR3 protein: CASSFYRTGGGNQPQHF
V gene: TRBV7-3; D gene: TRBD1; clone size: .; J gene: TRBJ1-6; CDR3 DNA: TGTGCCAGCAGCTTAAGAGACAGGGGCTTTTCACCCCTCCACTTT; CDR3 protein: CASSLRDRGFSPLHF
V gene: TRBV7-9; D gene: TRBD1; clone size: .; J gene: TRBJ1-5; CDR3 DNA: TGTGCCAGCAGCGGGACAGGGGGCGATCAGCCCCAGCATTTT; CDR3 protein: CASSGTGGDQPQHF